This T cell receptor (beta chain) appears in the sequencing data of a study of cytomegalovirus exposure and HLA in healthy donors. Study-wide points: Within the 120 or so validation repertoires, first-cohort TCR clusters tended to co-occur, according to a later analysis. In vitro testing confirmed a few CMV-associated chains as specific for CMV antigens. Most TCR sequences were seen very rarely across donors, but some public TCRs occurred in many. Reported results showed that the classifier diagnosed cytomegalovirus status with high specificity and sensitivity.

Measured with immunoSEQ multiplex PCR; TCRdb has only the in-frame clones, and not every one. The sample lists roughly 250,000 clones; 85% to 90% were seen once. For this clone: Antigen unknown.

This CDR3 has 13 residues. Germline values: CDR1 MNHEY, CDR2 SMNVEV (reference sequence). J lost 6 bases, V lost 4 bases, and 5 bases had no gene match. The sample taken for sequencing was PBMCs. This clonotype was obtained from a woman aged 18-29 years in good health and CMV-seronegative. V gene TRBV27 combines with J gene TRBJ1-1; 7 nucleotides align to TRBD1. CDR3 amino acids: CASSSQGKAEAFF. Written as DNA, the CDR3 is TGTGCCAGCAGTTCACAGGGGAAGGCTGAAGCTTTCTTT.